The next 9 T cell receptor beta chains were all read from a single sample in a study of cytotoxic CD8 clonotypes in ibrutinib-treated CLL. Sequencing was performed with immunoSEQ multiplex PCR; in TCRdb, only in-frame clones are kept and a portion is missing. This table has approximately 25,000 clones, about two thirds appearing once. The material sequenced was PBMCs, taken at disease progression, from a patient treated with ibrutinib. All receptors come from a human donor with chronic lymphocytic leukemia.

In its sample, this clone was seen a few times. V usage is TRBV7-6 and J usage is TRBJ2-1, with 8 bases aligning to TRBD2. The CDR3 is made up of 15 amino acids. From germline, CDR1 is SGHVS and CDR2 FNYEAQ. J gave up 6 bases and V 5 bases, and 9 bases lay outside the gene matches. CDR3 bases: TGTGCCAGCAGCCCCCGCGGGGGGCTTAGCAATGAGCAGTTCTTC. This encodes CASSPRGGLSNEQFF.

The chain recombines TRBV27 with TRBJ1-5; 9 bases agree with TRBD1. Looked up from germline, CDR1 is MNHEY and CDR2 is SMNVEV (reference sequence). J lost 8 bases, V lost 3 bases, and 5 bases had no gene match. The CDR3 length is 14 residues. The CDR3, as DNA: TGTGCCAGCAGTTTTGGACAGGGGACCGAGCCCCAGCATTTT. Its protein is CASSFGQGTEPQHF.

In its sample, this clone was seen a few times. Written as DNA, the CDR3 is TGCGCCAGCAGCCAAGATTCGGCAGGACAAGAGACCCAGTACTTC. Encoded protein: CASSQDSAGQETQYF. This chain connects TRBV4-3 to TRBJ2-5; no definite D call. This CDR3 region has 15 residues. The germline CDR1 and CDR2 sequences are LGHNA and YSLEER. The V end lost 0 bases, the J end lost 2 bases, and 10 bases lay between the germline ends.

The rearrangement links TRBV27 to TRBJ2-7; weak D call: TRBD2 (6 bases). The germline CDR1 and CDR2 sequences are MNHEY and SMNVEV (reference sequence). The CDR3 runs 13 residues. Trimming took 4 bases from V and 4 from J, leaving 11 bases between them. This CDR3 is CASSWGVGYEQYF. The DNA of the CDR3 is TGTGCCAGCAGTTGGGGGGTCGGGTACGAGCAGTACTTC.

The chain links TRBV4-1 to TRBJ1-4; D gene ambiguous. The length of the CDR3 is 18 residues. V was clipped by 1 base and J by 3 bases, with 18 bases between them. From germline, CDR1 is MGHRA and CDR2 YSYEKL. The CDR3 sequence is CASSQGGVRSTPNEKLFF. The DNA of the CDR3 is TGCGCCAGCAGCCAAGGAGGCGTCCGGTCCACCCCTAATGAAAAACTGTTTTTT.

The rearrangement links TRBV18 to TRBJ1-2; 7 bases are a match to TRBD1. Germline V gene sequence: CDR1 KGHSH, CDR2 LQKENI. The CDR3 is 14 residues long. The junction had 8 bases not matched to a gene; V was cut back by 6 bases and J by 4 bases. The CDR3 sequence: CASSPGTDFYGYTF. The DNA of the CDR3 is TGTGCCAGCTCTCCCGGGACAGACTTCTATGGCTACACCTTC.

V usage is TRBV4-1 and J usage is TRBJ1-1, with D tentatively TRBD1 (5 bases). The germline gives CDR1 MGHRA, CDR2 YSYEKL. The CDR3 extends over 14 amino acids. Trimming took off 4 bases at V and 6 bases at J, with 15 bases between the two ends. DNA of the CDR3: TGCGCCAGCAGCCTTACCCTTACAGGATCTGAAGCTTTCTTT. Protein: CASSLTLTGSEAFF.

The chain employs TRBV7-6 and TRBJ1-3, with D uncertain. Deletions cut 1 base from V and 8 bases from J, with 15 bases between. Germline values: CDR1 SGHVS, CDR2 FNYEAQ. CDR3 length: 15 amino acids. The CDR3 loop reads CASSLGVRTLDTIYF. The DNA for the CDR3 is TGTGCCAGCAGCTTAGGAGTGAGGACCTTGGACACCATATATTTT.

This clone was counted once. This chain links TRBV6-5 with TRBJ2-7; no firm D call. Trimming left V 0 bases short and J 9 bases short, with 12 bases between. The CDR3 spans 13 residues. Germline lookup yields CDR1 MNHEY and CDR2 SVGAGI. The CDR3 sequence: CASSYSTSGAQYF. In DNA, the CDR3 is TGTGCCAGCAGTTACTCAACGTCTGGAGCGCAGTACTTC.